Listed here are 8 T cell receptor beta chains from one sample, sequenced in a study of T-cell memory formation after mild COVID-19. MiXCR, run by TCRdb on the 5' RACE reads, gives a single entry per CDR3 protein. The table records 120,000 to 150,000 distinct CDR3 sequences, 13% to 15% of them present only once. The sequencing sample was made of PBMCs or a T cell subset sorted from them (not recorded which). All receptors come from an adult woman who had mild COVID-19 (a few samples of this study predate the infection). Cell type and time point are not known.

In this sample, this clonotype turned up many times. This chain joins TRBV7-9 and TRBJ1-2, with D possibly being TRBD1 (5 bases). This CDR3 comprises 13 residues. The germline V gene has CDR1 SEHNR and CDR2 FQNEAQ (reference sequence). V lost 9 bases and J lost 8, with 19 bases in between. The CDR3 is CASSSPGAQGYTF. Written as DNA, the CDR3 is TGTGCCAGTTCTTCCCCCGGGGCACAGGGCTACACCTTC.

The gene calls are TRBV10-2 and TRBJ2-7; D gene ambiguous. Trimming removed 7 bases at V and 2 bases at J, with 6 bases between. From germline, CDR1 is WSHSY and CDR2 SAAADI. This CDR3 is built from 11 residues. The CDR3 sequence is CASTATYEQYF. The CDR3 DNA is TGCGCCAGCACCGCAACCTACGAGCAGTACTTC.

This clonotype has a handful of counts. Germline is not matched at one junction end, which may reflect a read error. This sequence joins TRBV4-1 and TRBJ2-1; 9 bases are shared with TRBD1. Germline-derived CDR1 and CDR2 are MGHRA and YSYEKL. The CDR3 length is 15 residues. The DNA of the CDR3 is TGCGCCAGCAGTCAAGGACAGGGGTGGTCCGATGAGCAGTTCTTC. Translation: CASSQGQGWSDEQFF.

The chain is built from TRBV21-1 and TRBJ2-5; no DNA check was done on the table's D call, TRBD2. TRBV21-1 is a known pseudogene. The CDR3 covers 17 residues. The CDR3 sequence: CASTSYIAGGQQETQYF. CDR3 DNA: TGTGCCAGCACCTCGTATATAGCGGGGGGCCAACAAGAGACCCAGTACTTC.

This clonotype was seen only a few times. In DNA, the CDR3 is TGTGCCAGCAGTTACGGCCCCAGGGTGGCGAACACCGGGGAGCTGTTTTTT. It is translated as CASSYGPRVANTGELFF. The chain recombines TRBV6-5 with TRBJ2-2; weak D call: TRBD1 (5 bases). Germline V gives CDR1 MNHEY, CDR2 SVGAGI. V was cut by 2 bases and J by 0 bases, with 13 bases left in between. The CDR3 loop spans 17 amino acids.

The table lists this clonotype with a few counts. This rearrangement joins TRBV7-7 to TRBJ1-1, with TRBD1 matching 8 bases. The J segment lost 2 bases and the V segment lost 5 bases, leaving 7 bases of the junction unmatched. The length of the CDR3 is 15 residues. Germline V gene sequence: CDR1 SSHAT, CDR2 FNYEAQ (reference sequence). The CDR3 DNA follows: TGTGCCAGCAGCCCCAAGACAGGGGCAAACACTGAAGCTTTCTTT. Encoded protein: CASSPKTGANTEAFF.

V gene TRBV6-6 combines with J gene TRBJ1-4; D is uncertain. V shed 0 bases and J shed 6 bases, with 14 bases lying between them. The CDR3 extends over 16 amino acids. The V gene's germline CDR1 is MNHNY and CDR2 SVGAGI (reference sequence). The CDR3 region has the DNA TGTGCCAGCAGTTACTCGTCGGCCCTTAGGGATGAAAAACTGTTTTTT. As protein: CASSYSSALRDEKLFF.

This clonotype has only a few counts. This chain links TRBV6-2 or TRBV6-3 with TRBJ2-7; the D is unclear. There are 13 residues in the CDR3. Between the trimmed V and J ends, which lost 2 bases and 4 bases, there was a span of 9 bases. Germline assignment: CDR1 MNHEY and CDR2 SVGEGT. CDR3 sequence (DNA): TGTGCCAGCAGTTACGTGGCAGCGTACGAGCAGTACTTC. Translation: CASSYVAAYEQYF.